What follows describes a single T cell receptor beta chain. Its antigen is as yet unknown. The data belong to a study of CD8+ T cells in alopecia areata. Extraction and reverse transcription of RNA yielded cDNA as the sequencing template. Assay: immunoSEQ multiplex PCR; the TCRdb copy retains only in-frame clones and omits some. The data show 150,000 to 200,000 clones, about 65% seen once. Trimming removed 4 bases from V and 3 bases from J, with 11 bases in between. Germline V gene lookup returns CDR1 SGHDT and CDR2 YYEEEE. The CDR3 covers 13 residues. The sample's treatment: oral pan-JAK inhibitor, 5-10 mg twice daily. Whole-study findings and limits: Numerous expanded lesional clones remained in scalp and blood during tofacitinib. Expanded CD8+ clones among the top 100, as well as scalp clonality, were significantly decreased by tofacitinib.

The starting material was CD4+ T cells sorted from blood, obtained around week 50, from a patient treated with tofacitinib. The V gene is TRBV5-6, the J gene TRBJ2-7; D might be TRBD1 (5 bases). The sequence was obtained from a human donor with alopecia areata. This CDR3 is CASSLPDSYEQYF. Written as DNA, the CDR3 is TGTGCCAGCAGCCTACCTGACAGCTACGAGCAGTACTTC.